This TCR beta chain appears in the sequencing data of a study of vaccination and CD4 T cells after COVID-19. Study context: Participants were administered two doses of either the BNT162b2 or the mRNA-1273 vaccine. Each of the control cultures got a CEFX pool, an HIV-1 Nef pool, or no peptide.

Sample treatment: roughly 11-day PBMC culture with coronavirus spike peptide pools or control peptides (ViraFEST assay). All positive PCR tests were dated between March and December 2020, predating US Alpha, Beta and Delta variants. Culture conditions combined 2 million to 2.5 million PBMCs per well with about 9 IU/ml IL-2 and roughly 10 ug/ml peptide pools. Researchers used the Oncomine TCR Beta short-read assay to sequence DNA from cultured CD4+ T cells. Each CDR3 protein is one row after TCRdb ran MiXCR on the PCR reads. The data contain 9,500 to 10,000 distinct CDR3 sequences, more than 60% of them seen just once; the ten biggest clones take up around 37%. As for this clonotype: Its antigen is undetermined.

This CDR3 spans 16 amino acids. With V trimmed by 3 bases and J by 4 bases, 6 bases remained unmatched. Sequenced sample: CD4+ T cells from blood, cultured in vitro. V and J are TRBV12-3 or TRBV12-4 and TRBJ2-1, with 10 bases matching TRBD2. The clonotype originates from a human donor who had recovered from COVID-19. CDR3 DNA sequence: TGTGCCAGCAGTTTCGAGGGGGGACTAGCGTACAATGAGCAGTTCTTC. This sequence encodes CASSFEGGLAYNEQFF.